A selection of T cell receptor beta chains follows, all from one sample in a study of cytomegalovirus exposure and HLA in healthy donors. Clones were read by immunoSEQ multiplex PCR, and TCRdb kept only the in-frame ones, dropping some. The table has approximately 150,000 clones, about two thirds seen once. Sequenced sample: PBMCs. Receptors were obtained from a young man in good health and CMV-seropositive. Both conserved end residues are part of each CDR3. The order of the fields is D gene, clone size, V gene, J gene, CDR3 DNA, CDR3 protein. A D gene is named only where the DNA matches it firmly. Expanded clones are given a class, and other clones once, few, many or no size at all.

>NA|NA|TRBV7-8|TRBJ2-2
TGTGCCAGCAGCTCAGGAGGGACGGCGAACACCGGGGAGCTGTTTTTT
CASSSGGTANTGELFF
>TRBD1|NA|TRBV7-9|TRBJ1-4
TGTGCCAGCAGCTTGGACCCAGGGGGACCTGAAAAACTGTTTTTT
CASSLDPGGPEKLFF
>NA|few|TRBV28|TRBJ2-3
TGTGCCAGCAGTCCACCCCCTTGGACTAGCACAGATACGCAGTATTTT
CASSPPPWTSTDTQYF
>TRBD1|NA|TRBV6-5|TRBJ2-7
TGTGCCAGCACCAACGGGGACAGGGTCTACGAGCAGTACTTC
CASTNGDRVYEQYF
>TRBD1|few|TRBV5-1|TRBJ1-1
TGCGCCAGCAGCCAGGACAGGGTTAGCACTGAAGCTTTCTTT
CASSQDRVSTEAFF
>NA|NA|TRBV28|TRBJ1-1
TGTGCCAGCAGTCTCGGTGACACTGAAGCTTTCTTT
CASSLGDTEAFF
>NA|NA|TRBV5-4|TRBJ2-5
TGTGCCAGCAGCGTGGGAGCTCAACAAGAGACCCAGTACTTC
CASSVGAQQETQYF
>TRBD2|few|TRBV14|TRBJ2-1
TGTGCCAGCAGCTTCCGACTAGCTAATGAGCAGTTCTTC
CASSFRLANEQFF
>NA|few|TRBV5-1|TRBJ2-7
TGCGCCAGCAGCTTGTTCCTAGACTCCTACGAGCAGTACTTC
CASSLFLDSYEQYF
>TRBD2|NA|TRBV11-3|TRBJ2-5
TGTGCCAGCAGCGCCGGGACTAGTCCGGAGACCCAGTACTTC
CASSAGTSPETQYF
>TRBD2|NA|TRBV5-1|TRBJ2-5
TGCGCCAGCAGCTTTAGCGGGATACAAGAGACCCAGTACTTC
CASSFSGIQETQYF
>NA|few|TRBV9|TRBJ2-2
TGTGCCAGCAGCGGCCAGACAGGGAACACCGGGGAGCTGTTTTTT
CASSGQTGNTGELFF
>TRBD1|NA|TRBV7-6|TRBJ2-3
TGTGCCAGCAGCTTTTTAGGGGGCGATACGCAGTATTTT
CASSFLGGDTQYF
>NA|NA|TRBV2|TRBJ2-7
TGTGCCAGCAGTGAAGCCGAGCCGTGGGCAGGGTTATCCTACGAGCAGTACTTC
CASSEAEPWAGLSYEQYF
>TRBD1|NA|TRBV7-8|TRBJ2-7
TGTGCCAGCAGCCAGGGGGTTGGTGCTTTTGGGCAGTACTTC
CASSQGVGAFGQYF
>TRBD1|NA|TRBV27|TRBJ1-5
TGTGCCAGCAGACCGGGACAGGTAGTCAATCAGCCCCAGCATTTT
CASRPGQVVNQPQHF
>NA|once|TRBV30|TRBJ1-2
TGTGCCTGGAAGCTACCGGACAGCGTCAACTATGGCTACACCTTC
CAWKLPDSVNYGYTF
>NA|NA|TRBV28|TRBJ2-7
TGTGCCAGCGTCCCCAGATCCCCTTCCTACGAGCAGTACTTC
CASVPRSPSYEQYF
>NA|NA|TRBV7-9|TRBJ2-7
TGTGCCAGCAGCTTCTCTAGGGACACCTCCTACGAGCAGTACTTC
CASSFSRDTSYEQYF
>TRBD1|NA|TRBV5-8|TRBJ2-5
TGTGCCAGCAGCCCGGACAGGTTCGCGTCCCAAGAGACCCAGTACTTC
CASSPDRFASQETQYF
>TRBD2|NA|TRBV2|TRBJ2-4
TGTGCCAGCAGTTGGACTAGCGGTAGTGGGAACATTCAGTACTTC
CASSWTSGSGNIQYF
>NA|NA|TRBV15|TRBJ2-7
TGTGCCACCAGCAGAGGGGACGGCAGGGGCCACGAGCAGTACTTC
CATSRGDGRGHEQYF
>NA|NA|TRBV19|TRBJ1-1
TGTGCCAGTAGTATCGGCGGGGGCTGGAACACTGAAGCTTTCTTT
CASSIGGGWNTEAFF
>NA|NA|TRBV5-4|TRBJ1-4
TGTGCCAGCAGCCCCGGGACTAATGAAAAACTGTTTTTT
CASSPGTNEKLFF
>NA|NA|TRBV28|TRBJ1-5
TGTGCCAGCAGTTTCACCTCCCTGGAGCAGCCCGCTAAGCCCCAGCATTTT
CASSFTSLEQPAKPQHF
>TRBD2|NA|TRBV19|TRBJ2-3
TGTGCCAGCCGGGAGGAGGTTCGTACAGATACGCAGTATTTT
CASREEVRTDTQYF
>NA|few|TRBV11-2|TRBJ1-1
TGTGCCAGCACAAGAAAGTGGGAGGGATCCACTGAAGCTTTCTTT
CASTRKWEGSTEAFF
>NA|NA|TRBV7-2|TRBJ1-3
TGTGCCAGCAGCTTCGCGATGAATGGAAACACCATATATTTT
CASSFAMNGNTIYF
>NA|NA|TRBV7-9|TRBJ2-7
TGTGCCAGCGCAGGCCGGCCCATGTACGAGCAGTACTTC
CASAGRPMYEQYF
>TRBD2|once|TRBV20-1|TRBJ2-1
TGCAGTATGGGAGGGTACAATGAGCAGTTCTTC
CSMGGYNEQFF
>TRBD1|NA|TRBV11-2|TRBJ2-2
TGTGCCAGCACCGTACCGACAGGGAGCCCCGGGGAGCTGTTTTTT
CASTVPTGSPGELFF
>TRBD1|NA|TRBV6-5|TRBJ1-2
TGTGCCAGCAGTCCCCAGACAGGGGACTATGGCTACACCTTC
CASSPQTGDYGYTF